Listed here is a single TCR beta chain. Its antigen is not yet known. No qualities accompany the bases; no much larger clone lies one base away. These data are taken from a study of blood T cell repertoires in COVID-19 (dated by TCRdb to between 2020 and 2021). With regard to the full study: Collaborator samples came from the United States, Italy and Spain and covered acute and convalescent phases of COVID-19. The sample metadata nearly always contained a de-identified subject ID, COVID-19 status, age in years and sex. The samples were drawn from two sources: the first 160 participants of the ongoing ImmuneRACE study, and fewer than 1,500 subjects contributed by 6 global collaborators. The dataset comprised deeply sampled blood TCRbeta repertoires from subjects exposed to, actively infected with, or recovered from COVID-19. The repertoires were released in a freely available public database intended as a resource for research on the immune response to SARS-CoV-2. Where available, HLA class I and class II types were obtained from metadata supplied by the sample provider rather than from assay-based typing. The material from the prospective study consisted of cDNA or gDNA derived from T cells, B-cell-depleted T cells, or PBMCs.

What the work shows at the level of the full study, not this receptor alone: The amount of clinical and demographic metadata varied by source and participant and was provided uncurated.

Trimming leaves V shorter by 5 bases and J shorter by 4 bases, with the junction holding 6 bases beyond the gene matches. CDR1 and CDR2 were assigned from the germline V gene (reference sequence) as SEHNR and FQNEAQ. From the cysteine through the phenylalanine, the CDR3 covers 15 amino acids. The read is trimmed to its CDR3 DNA, 45 bases read in frame from base 1. TCRbeta CDR3 regions were amplified from genomic DNA using the immunoSEQ Assay, a bias-controlled multiplex PCR. Processing in the source paper ran as follows. Within the assay, amplification of reference gene primers was used to estimate how many nucleated cells each sample contained. To quantify the absolute abundance of each unique TCRbeta CDR3 rearrangement, sequence reads were collapsed and filtered. For each sample, productive Simpson clonality was calculated as the square root of Simpson's diversity index across productive rearrangements. As stored in TCRdb, this immuneACCESS dataset retains in-frame rearrangements with V and J assigned. A fraction of the clones does not appear; measured against another copy, unresolved V genes explain less than half of the discrepancy, and the remainder lacks a known reason. V and J calls and clone size are copied from that table; D and trimming were computed from the DNA. The sample table records fewer than 250,000 clones; 70% to 90% of these occur just once. The ten largest clones capture around 1.2% of the sample.

The collaborating institutions used their own protocols to collect whole blood in K2EDTA tubes. Collaborator samples were shipped for TCRbeta analysis as frozen whole blood, isolated PBMCs, or DNA extracted from either sample type. This receptor was taken from a man in his thirties or forties with acute or convalescent COVID-19. Sequenced sample: peripheral blood. The sequence is built from TRBV7-9 and TRBJ2-3; 10 central bases correspond to TRBD2. The CDR3 protein: CASSLGLAVADTQYF. The nucleotide sequence is given as TGTGCCAGCAGCCTTGGACTAGCGGTTGCAGATACGCAGTATTTT.